The text below deals with one TCR beta chain. CDR1 is MNHNY, CDR2 SVGAGI, per germline (reference sequence). V lost 7 bases and J 8 bases, leaving 17 bases between the germline ends. There are 13 residues in the CDR3. The sample comes from a study of T cell changes during pregnancy in multiple sclerosis. Only in-frame clones appear in the TCRdb table, and some are missing; sequencing was by immunoSEQ multiplex PCR. The sample includes some 36,000 clones, approximately 91% of them seen just once. The source material was peripheral blood, sampled in the second trimester of pregnancy. This chain joins TRBV6-6 and TRBJ1-2; no firm D call. This clonotype was obtained from a female donor in good health, enrolled as a control in a pregnancy study. CDR3 nucleotide sequence: TGTGCCAGCACCTTGTCGCCGACATGGGGCTACACCTTC. Its protein is CASTLSPTWGYTF.